This T cell receptor beta chain was captured in a study of T cells in localized non-small cell lung cancer. Study conclusions and caveats: Tumor trailed uninvolved adjacent lung in T cell clonality, which peaked there. Across samples, adjacent lung featured a median roughly 60 of the top 100 tumor clones.

Sequencing used immunoSEQ multiplex PCR; TCRdb keeps in-frame clones, though not all of them. This table holds 35,000 to 45,000 clones, around nine tenths found once. Concerning this clone: Its target is unknown.

This CDR3 has 16 residues. Per the germline V gene, CDR1 is MGHRA and CDR2 is YSYEKL. V was cut by 0 bases and J by 4 bases, with 13 bases left in between. The receptor was derived from a female donor at least 60 years old with stage I squamous cell lung carcinoma. The chain employs TRBV4-1 and TRBJ2-1; a weak D match, TRBD2 (5 bases). This specimen consisted of peripheral blood, obtained before any cancer treatment. The CDR3 sequence: CASSQENTRGYNEQFF. In DNA form, the CDR3 reads TGCGCCAGCAGCCAAGAGAATACGAGAGGGTACAATGAGCAGTTCTTC.